Shown below are 14 T cell receptor beta chains from a single sample sequenced in a study of blood T cells in healthy people across ages. Primed by a sample-barcoded 5' primer and a J-beta primer mix, a second PCR proceeded for 7 to 11 cycles. From the 5' RACE reads, TCRdb called clonotypes with MiXCR, one entry per CDR3 protein. The data hold 1.5 million or so distinct CDR3 sequences, with roughly two fifths observed a single time. Specimen: blood. The source of these receptors is a woman in her late teens or twenties in good health.

The V gene is TRBV20-1, the J gene TRBJ2-3; tentative D call: TRBD2 (6 bases). The germline CDR1 and CDR2 sequences are DFQATT and SNEGSKA (reference sequence). The CDR3 totals 14 residues. Deletions cut 4 bases from V and 2 bases from J, with 13 bases between. DNA of the CDR3: TGCAGTGCTACCGGGACTTTTGTCACAGATACGCAGTATTTT. The encoded protein is CSATGTFVTDTQYF.

J is TRBJ2-6 and V is TRBV12-3 or TRBV12-4; unclear D gene. CDR3 length: 16 amino acids. V was shortened by 2 bases and J by 0 bases, with 8 bases between the two germline ends. The CDR3 DNA reads TGTGCCAGCAGTTTATTACAACTCTCTGGGGCCAACGTCCTGACTTTC. Translation: CASSLLQLSGANVLTF.

V is TRBV29-1 and J is TRBJ2-1, with 8 bases aligning to TRBD2. The J segment lost 6 bases and the V segment lost 6 bases, leaving 10 bases of the junction unmatched. Germline-derived CDR1 and CDR2 are SQVTM and ANQGSEA. The CDR3 has 14 amino acids. CDR3 protein: CSVAPGLGLNEQFF. In DNA form, the CDR3 reads TGCAGCGTCGCACCGGGACTAGGGCTCAATGAGCAGTTCTTC.

The chain carries TRBV29-1 and TRBJ1-2; no clear D gene. Trimming removed 3 bases from V and 4 bases from J, with 9 bases in between. Germline values: CDR1 SQVTM, CDR2 ANQGSEA. The length of the CDR3 is 12 residues. CDR3 DNA: TGCAGCGTTGAGTTGCAGAGCTATGGCTACACCTTC. It translates to CSVELQSYGYTF.

This chain connects TRBV4-3 to TRBJ1-2; TRBD1 might be the D (6 bases). V was pared by 3 bases and J by 5 bases, with 16 bases between. Germline V gene sequence: CDR1 LGHNA, CDR2 YSLEER. This CDR3 region has 15 residues. The CDR3 DNA reads TGCGCCAGCAGCCAGGGGGTAGGGGGGGAATATGGCTACACCTTC. It encodes CASSQGVGGEYGYTF.

The table lists this clonotype with a count of one. This sequence joins TRBV20-1 and TRBJ2-1; 10 nucleotides agree with TRBD1. CDR1 is DFQATT and CDR2 is SNEGSKA in the germline V gene (reference sequence). The ends lost 5 bases at V and 8 bases at J; junction bases unmatched: 9. This CDR3 has 14 amino acids. The CDR3: CSASAGQGFDEQFF. CDR3 in DNA: TGCAGTGCTTCAGCGGGACAGGGGTTCGATGAGCAGTTCTTC.

The chain is built from TRBV9 and TRBJ2-5, with 8 bases aligning to TRBD2. V was clipped by 0 bases and J by 4 bases; unmatched bases: 14. This CDR3 has 18 residues. Germline V gives CDR1 SGDLS, CDR2 YYNGEE. CDR3 loop: CASSVATGGSGIAETQYF. CDR3 coding DNA: TGTGCCAGCAGCGTAGCTACGGGGGGGTCCGGCATCGCAGAGACCCAGTACTTC.

As to this clonotype: The germline gene is not matched at one end of the junction; a read error may be the cause. V gene TRBV7-7 combines with J gene TRBJ2-2; TRBD2 is a possible D gene (6 bases). CDR3 size: 15 residues. Germline CDR1 is SSHAT and CDR2 is FNYEAQ (reference sequence). The CDR3 DNA reads TGTGCTAGCAGCCCATGGGGACTTAACACCGGGGAGCTGTTTTTT. It translates to CASSPWGLNTGELFF.

CDR3 region: CASSLGAGAPYEQYF. CDR3 coding DNA: TGTGCCAGCAGCTTAGGAGCGGGAGCCCCTTACGAGCAGTACTTC. The V gene is TRBV11-1, the J gene TRBJ2-7; 8 bases match TRBD2. Germline V gives CDR1 SGHAT, CDR2 FQDESV (reference sequence). The CDR3 length is 15 residues. With V trimmed by 1 base and J by 4 bases, 6 bases remained unmatched.

This chain uses TRBV18 with TRBJ1-2; no firm D call. V lost 3 bases to trimming and J lost 6 bases, with 20 bases between them. Germline V lookup: CDR1 KGHSH, CDR2 LQKENI. This CDR3 comprises 16 residues. CDR3 sequence: CASSPSTSLGLDGYTF. The CDR3 coding sequence is TGTGCCAGCTCACCCTCGACGTCATTAGGGTTAGATGGCTACACCTTC.

The chain joins TRBV7-9 to TRBJ2-1, with TRBD1 as a possible D gene (5 bases). Deletions cut 0 bases from V and 6 bases from J, with 15 bases between. The CDR3 has 16 residues. Germline CDR1 is SEHNR and CDR2 is FQNEAQ (reference sequence). For the CDR3, the DNA is TGTGCCAGCAGCTTAGCTTGGCGGAATGGGGCCAATGAGCAGTTCTTC. It encodes CASSLAWRNGANEQFF.

This clonotype was observed a few times. V gene TRBV20-1 combines with J gene TRBJ2-1; D not certain. From germline, CDR1 is DFQATT and CDR2 SNEGSKA (reference sequence). Trimming took off 0 bases at V and 8 bases at J, with 8 bases between the two ends. The length of the CDR3 is 12 residues. The CDR3 DNA is TGCAGTGCTAGAGACGACCAAGATGAGCAGTTCTTC. The encoded protein is CSARDDQDEQFF.

This clonotype was counted at least ten times. The chain carries TRBV27 and TRBJ2-7; D call uncertain. Trimming took 3 bases from V and 2 from J, leaving 8 bases between them. The CDR3 totals 13 residues. Germline V gene sequence: CDR1 MNHEY, CDR2 SMNVEV (reference sequence). This CDR3 reads CASSLGRPYEQYF. CDR3 nucleotide sequence: TGTGCCAGCAGTTTGGGCAGACCCTACGAGCAGTACTTC.

This clonotype was seen more than once but under ten times. This chain uses TRBV4-3 with TRBJ2-3, with D possibly being TRBD1 (8 bases). V lost 1 base to trimming and J lost 1 base, with 12 bases between them. The length of the CDR3 is 16 residues. Per the germline V gene, CDR1 is LGHNA and CDR2 is YSLEER. CDR3 sequence: CASSQGTGRGTDTQYF. The CDR3 DNA is TGCGCCAGCAGCCAAGGGACAGGGAGGGGCACAGATACGCAGTATTTT.